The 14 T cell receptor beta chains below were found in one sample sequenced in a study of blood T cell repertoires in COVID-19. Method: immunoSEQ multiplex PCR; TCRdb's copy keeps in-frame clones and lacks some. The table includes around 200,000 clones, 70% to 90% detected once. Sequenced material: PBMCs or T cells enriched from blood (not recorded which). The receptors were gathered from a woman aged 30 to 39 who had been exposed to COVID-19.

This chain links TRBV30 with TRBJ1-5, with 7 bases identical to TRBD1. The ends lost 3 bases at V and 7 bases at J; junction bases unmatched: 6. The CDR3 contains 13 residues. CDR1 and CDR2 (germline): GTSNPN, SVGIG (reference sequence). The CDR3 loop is CAWSGTERQPQHF. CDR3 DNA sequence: TGTGCCTGGAGCGGGACAGAAAGACAGCCCCAGCATTTT.

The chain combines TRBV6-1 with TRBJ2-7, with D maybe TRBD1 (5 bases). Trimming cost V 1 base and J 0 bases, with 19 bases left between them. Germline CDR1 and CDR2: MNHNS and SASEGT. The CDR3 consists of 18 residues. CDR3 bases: TGTGCCAGCAGTGAAGAAGTGGAAGGGGCCTTATTCTCCTACGAGCAGTACTTC. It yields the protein CASSEEVEGALFSYEQYF.

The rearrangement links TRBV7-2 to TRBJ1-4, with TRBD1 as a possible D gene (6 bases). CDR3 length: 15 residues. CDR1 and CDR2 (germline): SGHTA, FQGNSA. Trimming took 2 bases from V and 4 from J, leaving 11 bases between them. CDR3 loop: CASSLIQGHNEKLFF. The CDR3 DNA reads TGTGCCAGCAGCTTAATCCAGGGGCATAATGAAAAACTGTTTTTT.

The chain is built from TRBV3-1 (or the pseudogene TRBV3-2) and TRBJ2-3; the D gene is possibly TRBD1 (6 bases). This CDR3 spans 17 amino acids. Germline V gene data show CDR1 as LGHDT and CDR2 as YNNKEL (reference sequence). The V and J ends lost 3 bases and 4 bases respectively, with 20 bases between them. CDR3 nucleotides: TGTGCCAGCAGCCACCACAGGAAGCAGGGGAAGGCAGATACGCAGTATTTT. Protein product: CASSHHRKQGKADTQYF.

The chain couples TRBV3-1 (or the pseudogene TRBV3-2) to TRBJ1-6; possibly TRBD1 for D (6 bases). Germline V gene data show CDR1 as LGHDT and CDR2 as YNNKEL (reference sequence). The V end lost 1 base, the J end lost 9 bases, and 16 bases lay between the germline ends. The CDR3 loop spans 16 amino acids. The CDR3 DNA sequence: TGTGCCAGCAGCCAAGGTACAGGGCGGTCGGGTTCACCCCTCCACTTT. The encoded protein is CASSQGTGRSGSPLHF.

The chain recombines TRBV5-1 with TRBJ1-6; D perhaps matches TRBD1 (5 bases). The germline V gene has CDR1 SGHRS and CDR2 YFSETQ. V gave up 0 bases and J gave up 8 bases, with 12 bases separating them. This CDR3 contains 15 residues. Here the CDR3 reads CASSLGPWGHSPLHF. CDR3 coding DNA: TGCGCCAGCAGCTTGGGGCCGTGGGGCCATTCACCCCTCCACTTT.

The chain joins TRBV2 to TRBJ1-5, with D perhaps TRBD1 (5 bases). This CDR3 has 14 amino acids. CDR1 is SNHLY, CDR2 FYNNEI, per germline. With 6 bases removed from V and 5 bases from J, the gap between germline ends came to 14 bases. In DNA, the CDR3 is TGTGCCAGCAGGCGTTGGGGGACTTATCAGCCCCAGCATTTT. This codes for CASRRWGTYQPQHF. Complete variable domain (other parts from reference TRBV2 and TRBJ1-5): EPEVTQTPSHQVTQMGQEVILRCVPISNHLYFYWYRQILGQKVEFLVSFYNNEISEKSEIFDDQFSVERPDGSNFTLKIRSTKLEDSAMYFCASRRWGTYQPQHFGDGTRLSIL.

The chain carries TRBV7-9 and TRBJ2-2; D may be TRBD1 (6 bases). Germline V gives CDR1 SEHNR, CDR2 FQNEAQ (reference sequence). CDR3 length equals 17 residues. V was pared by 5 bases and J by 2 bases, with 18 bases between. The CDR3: CASSPTRGPQNTGELFF. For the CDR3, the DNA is TGTGCCAGCAGCCCCACCAGGGGTCCTCAAAACACCGGGGAGCTGTTTTTT.

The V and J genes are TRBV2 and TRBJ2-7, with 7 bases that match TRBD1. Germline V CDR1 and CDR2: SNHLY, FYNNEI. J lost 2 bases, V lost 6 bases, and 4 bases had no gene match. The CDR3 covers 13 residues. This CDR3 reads CASSRDRTYEQYF. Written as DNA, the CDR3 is TGTGCCAGCAGCCGGGACAGAACCTACGAGCAGTACTTC.

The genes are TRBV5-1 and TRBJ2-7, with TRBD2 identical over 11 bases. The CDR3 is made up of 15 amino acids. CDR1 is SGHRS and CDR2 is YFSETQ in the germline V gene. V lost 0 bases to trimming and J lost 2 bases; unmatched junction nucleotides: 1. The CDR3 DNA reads TGCGCCAGCAGCTTGGATAGCGGGGGGGCCTACGAGCAGTACTTC. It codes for CASSLDSGGAYEQYF.

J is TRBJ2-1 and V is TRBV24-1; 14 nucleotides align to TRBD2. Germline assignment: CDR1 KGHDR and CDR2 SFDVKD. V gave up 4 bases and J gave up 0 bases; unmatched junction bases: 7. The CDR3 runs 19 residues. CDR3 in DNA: TGTGCCACCAGTGACTCCCCGGGACTAGCGGGGGCCTCCTACAATGAGCAGTTCTTC. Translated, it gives CATSDSPGLAGASYNEQFF.

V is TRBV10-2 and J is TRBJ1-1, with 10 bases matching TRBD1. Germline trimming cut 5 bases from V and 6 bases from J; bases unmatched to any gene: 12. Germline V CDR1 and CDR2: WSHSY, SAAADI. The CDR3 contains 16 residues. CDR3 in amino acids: CASSFPGQGFGPEAFF. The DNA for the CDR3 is TGCGCCAGCAGTTTCCCGGGACAGGGGTTCGGCCCTGAAGCTTTCTTT.

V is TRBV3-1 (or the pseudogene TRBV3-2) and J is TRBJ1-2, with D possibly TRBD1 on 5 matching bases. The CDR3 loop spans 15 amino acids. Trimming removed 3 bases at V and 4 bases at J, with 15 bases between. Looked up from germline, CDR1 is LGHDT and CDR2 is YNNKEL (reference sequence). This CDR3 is CASSHREVSRYGYTF. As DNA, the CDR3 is TGTGCCAGCAGCCACAGGGAGGTATCCCGCTATGGCTACACCTTC.

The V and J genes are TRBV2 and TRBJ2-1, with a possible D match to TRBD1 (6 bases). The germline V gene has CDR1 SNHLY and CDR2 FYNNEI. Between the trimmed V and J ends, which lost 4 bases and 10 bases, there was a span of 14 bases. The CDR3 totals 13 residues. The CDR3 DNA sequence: TGTGCCAGCAGTGTAAGGGACGGGACAGAGCAGTTCTTC. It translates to CASSVRDGTEQFF.